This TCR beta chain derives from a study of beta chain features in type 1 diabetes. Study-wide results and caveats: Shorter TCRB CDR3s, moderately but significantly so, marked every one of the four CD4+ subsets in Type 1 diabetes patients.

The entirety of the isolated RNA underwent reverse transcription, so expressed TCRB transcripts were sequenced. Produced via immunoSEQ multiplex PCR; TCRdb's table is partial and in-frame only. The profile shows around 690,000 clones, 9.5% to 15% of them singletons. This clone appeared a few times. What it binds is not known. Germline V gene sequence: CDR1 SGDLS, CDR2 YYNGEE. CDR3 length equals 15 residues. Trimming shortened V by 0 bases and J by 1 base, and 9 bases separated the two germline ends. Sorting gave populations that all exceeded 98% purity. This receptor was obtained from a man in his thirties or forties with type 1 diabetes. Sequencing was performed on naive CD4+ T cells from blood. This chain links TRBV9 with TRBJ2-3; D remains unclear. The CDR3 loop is CASSVGTTRTDTQYF. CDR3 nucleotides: TGTGCCAGCAGCGTAGGTACTACCCGCACAGATACGCAGTATTTT. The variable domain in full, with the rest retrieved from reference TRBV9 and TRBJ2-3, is DSGVTQTPKHLITATGQRVTLRCSPRSGDLSVYWYQQSLDQGLQFLIQYYNGEERAKGNILERFSAQQFPDLHSELNLSSLELGDSALYFCASSVGTTRTDTQYFGPGTRLTVL.